A selection of T cell receptor beta chains follows, all from one sample in a study of CD4 T cells in relation to SARS-CoV-2 and coronaviruses. These receptors have no known antigen. Some clones are missing from TCRdb's copy, which holds only in-frame ones; the method was immunoSEQ multiplex PCR. Of 38,000 or so clones listed, more than 60% are singletons. Sequencing was done on a sample of memory CD4+ T cells from PBMCs, cultured in vitro. The receptors were sampled from an adult with COVID-19. Both conserved end residues are part of each CDR3. Fields, in order: D gene, J gene, clone size, V gene, CDR3 DNA, CDR3 protein. The D gene is left open where the match is weak. Size tells how often a clone was seen (once, few, many) or the class of an expanded clone, and some rows leave it out.

TRBD2,TRBJ2-1,few,TRBV27,TGTGCCAGCAGCTCGACTAGCGCGAGCTCCTACAATGAGCAGTTCTTC,CASSSTSASSYNEQFF
.,TRBJ1-4,.,TRBV7-3,TGTGCCAGCAGCTCGAACCTGGGCGGTAATGAAAAACTGTTTTTT,CASSSNLGGNEKLFF
.,TRBJ2-2,.,TRBV6-1,TGTGCCAGCAGTGAAGCCGACAGGACTACCGGGGAGCTGTTTTTT,CASSEADRTTGELFF
TRBD2,TRBJ2-1,.,TRBV27,TGTGCCAGCAGTTTATCCGGCGGGAGATACAATGAGCAGTTCTTC,CASSLSGGRYNEQFF
TRBD2,TRBJ2-5,.,TRBV18,TGTGCCAGCTCCCGGACTAGCGGAAAAGAGACCCAGTACTTC,CASSRTSGKETQYF
TRBD2,TRBJ2-1,.,TRBV29-1,TGCAGCGTTTGGGTACTAGCGGGAGGTAGCTCCTACAATGAGCAGTTCTTC,CSVWVLAGGSSYNEQFF
.,TRBJ2-7,.,TRBV18,TGTGCCAGCTCACCAATTAAGGATTCCGAGCAGTACTTC,CASSPIKDSEQYF
.,TRBJ2-7,.,TRBV13,TGTGCCAGCAGCCCGCCTGCGCAGATCTACGAGCAGTACTTC,CASSPPAQIYEQYF
TRBD1,TRBJ2-3,few,TRBV6-5,TGTGCCAGCAGCCCGGGACAGGGGGCGCGATATACGCAGTATTTT,CASSPGQGARYTQYF
.,TRBJ2-1,few,TRBV3-1/TRBV3-2,TGTGCCAGCAGCCAAGGGCCGGGAGCGCGAAATGAGCAGTTCTTC,CASSQGPGARNEQFF
TRBD2,TRBJ2-1,.,TRBV18,TGTGCCAGCTCACCAAGGACTAGTATCCACAATGAGCAGTTCTTC,CASSPRTSIHNEQFF
.,TRBJ1-5,few,TRBV4-1,TGCGCCAGCAGCCAAGGGACGATGGGTAATCAGCCCCAGCATTTT,CASSQGTMGNQPQHF
TRBD1,TRBJ1-1,.,TRBV6-6,TGTGCCAGCAGTGTCCGACAGGGGAGCACTGAAGCTTTCTTT,CASSVRQGSTEAFF
.,TRBJ2-5,.,TRBV27,TGTGCCAGCAGTTCCGGGCGGGCAGGTTCTGAGACCCAGTACTTC,CASSSGRAGSETQYF
.,TRBJ1-5,.,TRBV19,TGTGCCAGTAGTCGACTGATAAATCAGCCCCAGCATTTT,CASSRLINQPQHF
TRBD1,TRBJ2-7,.,TRBV3-1/TRBV3-2,TGTGCCAGCAGCCGGCCGGACAGGGGTCACGAGCAGTACTTC,CASSRPDRGHEQYF
TRBD1,TRBJ1-1,.,TRBV9,TGTGCCAGCAGCGTCCGGGAGACAGGGGGTTCTGAAGCTTTCTTT,CASSVRETGGSEAFF
.,TRBJ2-1,once,TRBV14,TGTGCCAGCAGCGACCGGACTACGTACAATGAGCAGTTCTTC,CASSDRTTYNEQFF
.,TRBJ2-3,.,TRBV7-9,TGTGCCAGCAGACTCACCCCCACAGATACGCAGTATTTT,CASRLTPTDTQYF
.,TRBJ2-1,.,TRBV20-1,TGCAGTGCGGCTTCATACAATGAGCAGTTCTTC,CSAASYNEQFF
TRBD1,TRBJ2-7,.,TRBV2,TGTGCCAGCAGTCAGGACAGGGACGACGAGCAGTACTTC,CASSQDRDDEQYF
TRBD2,TRBJ2-7,.,TRBV5-1,TGCGCCAGCAGCGCAGCGGGAGGATCCTACGAGCAGTACTTC,CASSAAGGSYEQYF
TRBD1,TRBJ2-1,.,TRBV25-1,TGTGCCAGCAGTGAACTGGACAGGGGTTACAATGAGCAGTTCTTC,CASSELDRGYNEQFF
.,TRBJ2-5,.,TRBV30,TGTGCCTGGAGTGTACGTGGTGGGAGTCTTAAGTTTGAGACCCAGTACTTC,CAWSVRGGSLKFETQYF
.,TRBJ2-5,medium-sized,TRBV18,TGTGCCAGCTCAGCCGGGGGCCAAGAGACCCAGTACTTC,CASSAGGQETQYF
.,TRBJ1-4,.,TRBV19,TGTGCCAGTAGCGACCGCGTGATGCTGTTTTTT,CASSDRVMLFF
TRBD1,TRBJ2-7,.,TRBV5-4,TGTGCCAGCAGCTTGGGCGGACAGGGGAGGGGCGAGCAGTACTTC,CASSLGGQGRGEQYF
.,TRBJ2-7,.,TRBV28,TGTGCCAGCAGTCGGGCACACGGACAGATCTACGAGCAGTACTTC,CASSRAHGQIYEQYF
TRBD1,TRBJ1-2,.,TRBV29-1,TGCAGCGGACAGGGGGCACATGGCTACACCTTC,CSGQGAHGYTF
TRBD2,TRBJ2-1,.,TRBV28,TGTGCCAGCAGTTTTCCCGGGACTAGCGGGAGGGCTGAGCAGTTCTTC,CASSFPGTSGRAEQFF
.,TRBJ1-1,once,TRBV13,TGTGCCAGCAGCTGGGCGGGGGGAGTTGAAGCTTTCTTT,CASSWAGGVEAFF
.,TRBJ2-7,.,TRBV4-1,TGCGCCAGCAGCCAAGTTGGGGGGGGCCCTACTTTCTACGAGCAGTACTTC,CASSQVGGGPTFYEQYF
TRBD1,TRBJ1-1,.,TRBV5-4,TGTGCCAGCAGCCAAGAGACAGGGCCGTTGAACACTGAAGCTTTCTTT,CASSQETGPLNTEAFF
TRBD2,TRBJ2-1,.,TRBV6-4,TGTGCCAGCAGTGAGACTAGCGGCTCCTACAATGAGCAGTTCTTC,CASSETSGSYNEQFF
.,TRBJ2-5,.,TRBV3-1/TRBV3-2,TGTGCCAGCAGCCAAGGGGGGCCTGAAGAGACCCAGTACTTC,CASSQGGPEETQYF
.,TRBJ2-3,once,TRBV9,TGTGCCAGCAGCTCCACGGGAGGCACAGATACGCAGTATTTT,CASSSTGGTDTQYF
.,TRBJ1-1,.,TRBV14,TGTGCCAGCAGTCAAAAGACCGGGTATTTTGCTGAAGCTTTCTTT,CASSQKTGYFAEAFF
.,TRBJ2-1,few,TRBV29-1,TGCAGCGTTTCCCGCGGCTACAATGAGCAGTTCTTC,CSVSRGYNEQFF
TRBD2,TRBJ2-7,.,TRBV4-1,TGCGCCAGCAGCCAAGAGGCTAGCGGGAGCTACGAGCAGTACTTC,CASSQEASGSYEQYF